This entry features one T cell receptor (beta chain) sequence. The data belong to a study of blood T cell repertoires in COVID-19. Across the whole study: The origin of the acute and convalescent COVID-19 samples was the United States, Italy and Spain. PBMCs, B-cell-depleted T cells, or T cells were the source of the cDNA or gDNA that made up the material.

The repertoire was sequenced with immunoSEQ multiplex PCR; TCRdb's copy has only in-frame clones and lacks some. Here the sample spans roughly 160,000 clones, roughly 78% being singletons. Followed longitudinally, the Seattle patients had been enrolled during active infection. The source is a woman aged 55-69 years with COVID-19, enrolled during active disease. The specimen sequenced was peripheral blood.

The CDR3 DNA sequence: TGCGCCAGCAGTGAGTCACAGGGGTACGCTGAAGCTTTCTTT. Its translation: CASSESQGYAEAFF. V is TRBV10-2 and J is TRBJ1-1; 7 positions agree with TRBD1. The CDR3 length is 14 residues. J gave up 6 bases and V 0 bases, and 4 bases lay outside the gene matches. Per germline, CDR1 WSHSY and CDR2 SAAADI.